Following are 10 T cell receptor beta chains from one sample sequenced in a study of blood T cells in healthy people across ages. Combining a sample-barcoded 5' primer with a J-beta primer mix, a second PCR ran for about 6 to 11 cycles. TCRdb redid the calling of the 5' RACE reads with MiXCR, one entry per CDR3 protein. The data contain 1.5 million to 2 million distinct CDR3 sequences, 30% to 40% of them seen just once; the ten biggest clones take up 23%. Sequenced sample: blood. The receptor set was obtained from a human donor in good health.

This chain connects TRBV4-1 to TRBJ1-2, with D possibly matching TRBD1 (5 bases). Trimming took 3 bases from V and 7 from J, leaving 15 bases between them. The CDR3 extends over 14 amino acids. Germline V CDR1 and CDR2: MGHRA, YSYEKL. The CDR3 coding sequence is TGCGCCAGCAGCCATCCCGCCAGGGTACGTGGCTACACCTTC. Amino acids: CASSHPARVRGYTF.

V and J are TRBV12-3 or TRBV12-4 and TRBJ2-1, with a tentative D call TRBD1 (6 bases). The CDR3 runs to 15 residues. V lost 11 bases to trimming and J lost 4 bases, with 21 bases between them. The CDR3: CAVGSRGLGYNEQFF. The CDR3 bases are TGTGCCGTTGGTAGCAGGGGTTTGGGTTACAATGAGCAGTTCTTC.

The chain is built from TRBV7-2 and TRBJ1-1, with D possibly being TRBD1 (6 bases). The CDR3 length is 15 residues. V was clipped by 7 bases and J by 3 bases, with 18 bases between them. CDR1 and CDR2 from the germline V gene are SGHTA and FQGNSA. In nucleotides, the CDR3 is TGTGCCAGCACCCCCTCTGGGGGGCGGTACACTGAAGCTTTCTTT. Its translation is CASTPSGGRYTEAFF.

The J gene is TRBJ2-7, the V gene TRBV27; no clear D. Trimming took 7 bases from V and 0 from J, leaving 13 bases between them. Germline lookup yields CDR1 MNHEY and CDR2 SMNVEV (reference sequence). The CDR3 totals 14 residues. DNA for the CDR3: TGTGCCAGCAAACCCCTGTTGTTCTCCTACGAGCAGTACTTC. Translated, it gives CASKPLLFSYEQYF.

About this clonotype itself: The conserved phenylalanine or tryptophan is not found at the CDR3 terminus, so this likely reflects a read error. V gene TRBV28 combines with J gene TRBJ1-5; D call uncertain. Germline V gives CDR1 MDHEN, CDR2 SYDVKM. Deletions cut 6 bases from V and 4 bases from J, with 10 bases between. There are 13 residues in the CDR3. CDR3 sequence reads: CASRTDWNQPQHS. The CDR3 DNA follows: TGTGCCAGCAGGACGGACTGGAATCAGCCCCAGCATTCT.

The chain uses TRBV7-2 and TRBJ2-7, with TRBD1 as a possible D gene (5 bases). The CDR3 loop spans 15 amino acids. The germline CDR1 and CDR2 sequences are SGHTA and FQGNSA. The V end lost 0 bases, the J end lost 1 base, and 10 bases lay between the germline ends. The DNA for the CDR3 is TGTGCCAGCAGCTTAGCGCCAGGGTATTCCTACGAGCAGTACTTC. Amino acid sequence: CASSLAPGYSYEQYF.

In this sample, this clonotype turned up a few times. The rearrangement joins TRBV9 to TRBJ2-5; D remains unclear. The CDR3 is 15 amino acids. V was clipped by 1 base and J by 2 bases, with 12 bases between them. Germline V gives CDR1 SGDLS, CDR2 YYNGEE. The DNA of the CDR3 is TGTGCCAGCAGCGTAATCGGCGGTCCGCAAGAGACCCAGTACTTC. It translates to CASSVIGGPQETQYF.

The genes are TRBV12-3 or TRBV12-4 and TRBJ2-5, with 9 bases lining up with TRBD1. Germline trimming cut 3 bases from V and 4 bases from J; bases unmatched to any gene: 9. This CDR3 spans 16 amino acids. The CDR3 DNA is TGTGCCAGCAGTTTCCCGGGACAGGGAGGGCGAGAGACCCAGTACTTC. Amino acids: CASSFPGQGGRETQYF.

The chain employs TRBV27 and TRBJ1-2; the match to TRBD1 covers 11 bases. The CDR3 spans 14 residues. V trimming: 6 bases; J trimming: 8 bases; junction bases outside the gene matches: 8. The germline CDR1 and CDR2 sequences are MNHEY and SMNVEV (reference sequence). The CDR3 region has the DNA TGTGCCAGCAGGCAGACCGGGACAGGGGGGGGCTACACCTTC. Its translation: CASRQTGTGGGYTF.

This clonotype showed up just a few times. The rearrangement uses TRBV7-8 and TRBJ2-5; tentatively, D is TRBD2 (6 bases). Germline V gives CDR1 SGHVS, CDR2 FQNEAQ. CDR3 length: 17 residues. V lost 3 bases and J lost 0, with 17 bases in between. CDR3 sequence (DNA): TGTGCCAGCAGCTTGTTATCGGAACTAGCCTACCAAGAGACCCAGTACTTC. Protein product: CASSLLSELAYQETQYF.